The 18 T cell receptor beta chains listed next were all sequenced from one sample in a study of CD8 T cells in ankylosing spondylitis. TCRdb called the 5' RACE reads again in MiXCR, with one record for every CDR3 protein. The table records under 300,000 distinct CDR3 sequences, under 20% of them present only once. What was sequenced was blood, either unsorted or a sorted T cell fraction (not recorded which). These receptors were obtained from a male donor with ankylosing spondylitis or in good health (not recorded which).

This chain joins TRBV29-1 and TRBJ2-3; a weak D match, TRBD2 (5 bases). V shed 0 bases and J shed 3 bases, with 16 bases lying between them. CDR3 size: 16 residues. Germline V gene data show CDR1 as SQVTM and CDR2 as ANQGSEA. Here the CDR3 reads CSVEDPPRGRTDTQYF. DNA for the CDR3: TGCAGCGTTGAAGATCCCCCCCGGGGTCGAACAGATACGCAGTATTTT.

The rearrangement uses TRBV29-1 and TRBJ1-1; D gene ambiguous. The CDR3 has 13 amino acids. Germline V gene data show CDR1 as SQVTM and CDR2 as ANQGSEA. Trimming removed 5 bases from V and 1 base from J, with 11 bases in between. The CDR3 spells CSVPETSNTEAFF. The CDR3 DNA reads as TGCAGCGTTCCAGAAACCTCGAACACTGAAGCTTTCTTT.

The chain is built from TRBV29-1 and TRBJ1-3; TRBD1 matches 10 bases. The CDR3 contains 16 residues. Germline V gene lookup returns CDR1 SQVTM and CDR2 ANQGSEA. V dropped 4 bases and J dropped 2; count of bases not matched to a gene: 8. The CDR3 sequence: CSVVTTGQGAGNTIYF. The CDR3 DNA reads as TGCAGCGTTGTAACAACAGGACAGGGGGCTGGAAACACCATATATTTT.

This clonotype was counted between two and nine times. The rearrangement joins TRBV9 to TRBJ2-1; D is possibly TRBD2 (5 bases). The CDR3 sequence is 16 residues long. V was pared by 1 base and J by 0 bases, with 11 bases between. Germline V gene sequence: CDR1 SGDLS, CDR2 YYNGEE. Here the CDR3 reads CASSVRGGASYNEQFF. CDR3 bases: TGTGCCAGCAGCGTACGCGGAGGAGCCTCCTACAATGAGCAGTTCTTC.

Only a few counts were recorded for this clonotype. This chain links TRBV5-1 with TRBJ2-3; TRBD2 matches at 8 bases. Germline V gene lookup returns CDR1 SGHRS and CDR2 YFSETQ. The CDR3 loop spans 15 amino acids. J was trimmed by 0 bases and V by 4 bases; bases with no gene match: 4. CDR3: CASSQLAASTDTQYF. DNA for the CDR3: TGCGCCAGCAGCCAACTAGCGGCTAGCACAGATACGCAGTATTTT.

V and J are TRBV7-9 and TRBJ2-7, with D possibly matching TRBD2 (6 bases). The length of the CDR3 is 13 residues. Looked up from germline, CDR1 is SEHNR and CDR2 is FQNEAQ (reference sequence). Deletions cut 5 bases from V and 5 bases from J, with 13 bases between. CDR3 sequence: CASSHRDFDEQYF. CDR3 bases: TGTGCCAGCAGCCACCGGGACTTTGACGAGCAGTACTTC.

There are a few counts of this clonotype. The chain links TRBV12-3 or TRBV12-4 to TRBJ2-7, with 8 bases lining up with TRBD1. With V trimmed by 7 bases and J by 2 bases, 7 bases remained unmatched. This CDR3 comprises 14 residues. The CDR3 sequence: CASTADRDPYEQYF. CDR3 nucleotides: TGTGCCAGCACGGCGGACAGGGACCCCTACGAGCAGTACTTC.

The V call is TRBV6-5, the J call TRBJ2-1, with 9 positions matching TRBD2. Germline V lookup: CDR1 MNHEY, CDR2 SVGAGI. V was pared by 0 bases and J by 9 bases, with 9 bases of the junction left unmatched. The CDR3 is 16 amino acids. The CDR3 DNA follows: TGTGCCAGCAGTTACTCGACTAGCGGAATGAGGGGTGAGCAGTTCTTC. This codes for CASSYSTSGMRGEQFF.

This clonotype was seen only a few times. The CDR3 spells CASSLARDFTYEQYF. CDR3 in DNA: TGTGCCAGCAGTTTAGCGAGGGACTTTACCTACGAGCAGTACTTC. The chain joins TRBV12-3 or TRBV12-4 to TRBJ2-7, with D maybe TRBD2 (6 bases). The CDR3 is made up of 15 amino acids. Trimming took 0 bases from V and 2 from J, leaving 11 bases between them.

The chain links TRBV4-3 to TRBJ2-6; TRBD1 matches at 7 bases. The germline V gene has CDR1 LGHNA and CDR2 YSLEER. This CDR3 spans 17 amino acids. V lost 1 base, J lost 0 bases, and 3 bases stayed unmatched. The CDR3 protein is CASSQGDSLSGANVLTF. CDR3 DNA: TGCGCCAGCAGCCAAGGGGACAGTCTCTCTGGGGCCAACGTCCTGACTTTC.

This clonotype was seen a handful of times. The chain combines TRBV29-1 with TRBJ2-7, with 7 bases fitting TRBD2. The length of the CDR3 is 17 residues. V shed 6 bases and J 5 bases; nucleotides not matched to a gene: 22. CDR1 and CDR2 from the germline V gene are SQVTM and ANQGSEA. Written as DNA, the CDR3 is TGCAGCGTAGTGGACCCCGTGGGGAGGGGACTCCCCCACGAGCAGTACTTC. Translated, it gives CSVVDPVGRGLPHEQYF.

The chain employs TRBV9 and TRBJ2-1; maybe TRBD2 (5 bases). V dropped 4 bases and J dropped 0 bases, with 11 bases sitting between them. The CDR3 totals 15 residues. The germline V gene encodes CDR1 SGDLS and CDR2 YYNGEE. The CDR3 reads CASSPMGSSYNEQFF. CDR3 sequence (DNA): TGTGCCAGCAGCCCGATGGGGAGCTCCTACAATGAGCAGTTCTTC.

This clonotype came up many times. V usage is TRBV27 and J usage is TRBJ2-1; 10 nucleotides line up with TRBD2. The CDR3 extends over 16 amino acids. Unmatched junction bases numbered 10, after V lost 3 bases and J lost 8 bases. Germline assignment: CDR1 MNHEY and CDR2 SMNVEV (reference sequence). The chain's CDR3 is CASSFWGSGRIYEQFF. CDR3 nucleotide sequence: TGTGCCAGCAGTTTTTGGGGTAGCGGGAGGATTTATGAGCAGTTCTTC.

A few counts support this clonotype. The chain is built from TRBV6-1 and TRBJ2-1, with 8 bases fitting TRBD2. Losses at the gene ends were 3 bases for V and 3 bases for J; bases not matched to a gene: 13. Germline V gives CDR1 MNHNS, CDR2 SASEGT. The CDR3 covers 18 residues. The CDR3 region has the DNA TGTGCCAGCAGTGATCCCCTTGTGAGCGGGAGCCACTACAATGAGCAGTTCTTC. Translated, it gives CASSDPLVSGSHYNEQFF.

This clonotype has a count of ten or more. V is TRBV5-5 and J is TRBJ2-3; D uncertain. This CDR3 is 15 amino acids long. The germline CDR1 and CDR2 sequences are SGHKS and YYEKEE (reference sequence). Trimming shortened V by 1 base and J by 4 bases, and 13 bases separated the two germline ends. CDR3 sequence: CASSLMWTSPDTQYF. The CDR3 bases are TGTGCCAGCAGCTTGATGTGGACGTCCCCAGATACGCAGTATTTT.

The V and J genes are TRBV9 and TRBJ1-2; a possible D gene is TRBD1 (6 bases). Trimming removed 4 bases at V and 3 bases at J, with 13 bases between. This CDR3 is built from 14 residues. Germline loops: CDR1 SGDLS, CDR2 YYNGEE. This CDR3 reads CASSITGSDYGYTF. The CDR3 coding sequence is TGTGCCAGCAGCATTACAGGGAGCGACTATGGCTACACCTTC.

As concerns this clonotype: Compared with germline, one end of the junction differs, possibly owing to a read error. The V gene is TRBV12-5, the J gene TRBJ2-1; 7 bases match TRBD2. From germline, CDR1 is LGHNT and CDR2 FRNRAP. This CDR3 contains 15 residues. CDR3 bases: TGTGCTAGTGGTTTTAGCGGGCCTTCCTACAAAGAGCAGTTCTTC. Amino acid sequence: CASGFSGPSYKEQFF.

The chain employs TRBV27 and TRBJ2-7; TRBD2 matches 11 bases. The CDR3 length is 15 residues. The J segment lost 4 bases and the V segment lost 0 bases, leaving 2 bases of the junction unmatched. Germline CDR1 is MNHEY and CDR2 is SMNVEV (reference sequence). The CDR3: CASSLSTSGKYEQYF. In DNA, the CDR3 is TGTGCCAGCAGTTTATCGACTAGCGGGAAATACGAGCAGTACTTC.